These 7 T cell receptor beta chains share one sample of origin, sequenced in a study of T cells in Graves' hyperthyroidism and ophthalmopathy. There were TCR beta CDR3 regions amplified from RNA transcripts. TCR CDR3 regions were first amplified by RT-PCR with HTBI primers. MiXCR was run by TCRdb on the multiplex PCR reads, yielding one entry per CDR3 protein. The sample has roughly 570,000 distinct CDR3 sequences, just over 45% seen once; the top ten hold around 20%. The sequencing sample was made of peripheral blood or thyroid tissue (not recorded which). Receptor source: an adult woman with Graves' disease, either hyperthyroidism or ophthalmopathy (not recorded which).

The chain has TRBV11-2 and TRBJ1-2; 8 nucleotides agree with TRBD1. V gave up 5 bases and J gave up 10 bases; unmatched junction bases: 9. The CDR3 has 13 amino acids. CDR1 is SGHAT, CDR2 FQNNGV, per germline. The CDR3 here is CASSHPQGGIYTF. The DNA of the CDR3 is TGTGCCAGCAGCCATCCACAGGGGGGGATCTACACCTTC. The whole variable domain, remainder taken from reference TRBV11-2 and TRBJ1-2, is EAGVAQSPRYKIIEKRQSVAFWCNPISGHATLYWYQQILGQGPKLLIQFQNNGVVDDSQLPKDRFSAERLKGVDSTLKIQPAKLEDSAVYLCASSHPQGGIYTFGSGTRLTVV.

This clonotype was counted ten times or more. V is TRBV4-1 and J is TRBJ1-4, with no clear D. Trimming removed 3 bases from V and 0 bases from J, with 11 bases in between. There are 16 residues in the CDR3. Per germline, CDR1 MGHRA and CDR2 YSYEKL. As DNA, the CDR3 is TGCGCCAGCAGCCACCTCGGCCTTGCAACTAATGAAAAACTGTTTTTT. Protein product: CASSHLGLATNEKLFF.

This clonotype was observed at least ten times. The chain carries TRBV20-1 and TRBJ2-2; 8 bases line up with TRBD1. Germline CDR1 and CDR2: DFQATT and SNEGSKA (reference sequence). After removal of 0 bases from V and 3 bases from J, the junction contained 3 bases not matched to a gene. The CDR3 runs to 15 residues. The CDR3 region has the DNA TGCAGTGCTAGAGATTTGGACAGGGACACCGGGGAGCTGTTTTTT. Its protein is CSARDLDRDTGELFF.

This clonotype was picked up many times. V usage is TRBV12-3 or TRBV12-4 and J usage is TRBJ2-7; possible D gene TRBD1, 5 bases. CDR3 length equals 14 residues. The V end lost 7 bases, the J end lost 4 bases, and 17 bases lay between the germline ends. This CDR3 reads CASTDIDREYEQYF. As DNA, the CDR3 is TGTGCCAGCACCGATATCGACAGAGAATACGAGCAGTACTTC.

This clonotype was observed at least ten times. The chain joins TRBV11-2 to TRBJ1-4; TRBD1 matches at 7 bases. Germline CDR1 is SGHAT and CDR2 is FQNNGV. The CDR3 covers 14 residues. V lost 3 bases and J lost 8; bases outside the gene matches: 6. CDR3 residues: CASSFYRGGEKLFF. The CDR3 nucleotides read TGTGCCAGCAGCTTTTACAGGGGAGGCGAAAAACTGTTTTTT.

In its sample, this clonotype was seen many times. The V and J genes are TRBV11-2 and TRBJ1-2; perhaps TRBD1 as D (5 bases). Trimming left V 6 bases short and J 7 bases short, with 15 bases between. Germline CDR1 and CDR2: SGHAT and FQNNGV. The CDR3 contains 13 residues. CDR3 in amino acids: CASSSLRDGGYTF. CDR3 DNA: TGTGCCAGCAGTTCCCTCCGGGACGGTGGCTACACCTTC.

This clonotype appeared many times. The CDR3 protein is CATSDGILQPQHF. The CDR3 DNA reads as TGTGCCACCAGTGATGGGATTTTGCAGCCCCAGCATTTT. The rearrangement uses TRBV24-1 and TRBJ1-5; no reliable D call. Germline loops: CDR1 KGHDR, CDR2 SFDVKD. Deletions cut 3 bases from V and 7 bases from J, with 9 bases between. There are 13 residues in the CDR3.